The TCR beta chain under discussion was sequenced for a study of cytomegalovirus exposure and HLA in healthy donors. Some clones are missing from TCRdb's copy, which holds only in-frame ones; the method was immunoSEQ multiplex PCR. The sample holds more than 250,000 clones; approximately 90% are singletons and the top ten take around 0.8%. V lost 4 bases, J lost 0 bases, and 13 bases stayed unmatched. Germline values: CDR1 SGHAT, CDR2 FQNNGV. This CDR3 has 19 residues. The origin of this receptor is a young woman in good health and CMV-seronegative. The J gene is TRBJ1-3, the V gene TRBV11-2; 9 bases are a match to TRBD1. The source material was PBMCs. The CDR3 region has the DNA TGTGCCAGCAGCTCCTTAGGGGGGGACAGGGCCTTCTCTGGAAACACCATATATTTT. Translating it yields CASSSLGGDRAFSGNTIYF.